This T cell receptor (beta chain) was recovered during a study of glioma-infiltrating T cells after dendritic cell vaccination. Study overall: The vaccine used monocyte-derived dendritic cells pulsed overnight with autologous tumor lysate. The study, taken as a whole, reports: Complete blood and tumor specimen sets were limited to few patients. Higher TCR clonality did not directly relate to longer survival.

Primers: 60 V beta forward and 13 J beta reverse. Sequencing used immunoSEQ multiplex PCR; TCRdb keeps in-frame clones, though not all of them. Of some 73,000 clones in the sample, almost 85% are singletons; the top ten hold approximately 2.3%. This clone was counted once. The antigen remains undetermined. Looked up from germline, CDR1 is SGHNT and CDR2 is YYREEE (reference sequence). V lost 0 bases and J lost 5; bases outside the gene matches: 5. This CDR3 comprises 16 residues. This clonotype was sampled from a human donor with glioblastoma. The rearrangement uses TRBV5-4 and TRBJ2-1, with 10 bases that match TRBD2. Sequences were derived from blood, sampled before dendritic cell vaccination. Here the CDR3 reads CASSLARLAGDNEQFF. Written as DNA, the CDR3 is TGTGCCAGCAGCTTGGCCCGCCTAGCGGGAGACAATGAGCAGTTCTTC.